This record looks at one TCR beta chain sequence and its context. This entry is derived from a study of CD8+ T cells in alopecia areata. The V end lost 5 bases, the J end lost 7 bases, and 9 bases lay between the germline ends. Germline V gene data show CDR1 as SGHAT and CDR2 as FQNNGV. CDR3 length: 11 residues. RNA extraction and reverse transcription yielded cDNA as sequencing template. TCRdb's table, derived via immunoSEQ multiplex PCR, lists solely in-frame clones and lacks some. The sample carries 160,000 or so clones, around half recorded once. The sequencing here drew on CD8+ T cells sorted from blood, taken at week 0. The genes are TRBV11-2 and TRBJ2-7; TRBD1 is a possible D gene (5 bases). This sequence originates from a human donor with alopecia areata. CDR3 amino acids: CASSLPGEQYF. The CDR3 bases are TGTGCCAGCAGCCTCCCAGGGGAGCAGTACTTC.